This TCR beta chain was captured in a study of T cell responses to AZD1222 COVID-19 vaccine. For this clone: What it binds is unknown.

Measured with immunoSEQ multiplex PCR; TCRdb has only the in-frame clones, and not every one. The table includes approximately 200,000 clones, over 85% detected once. The germline V gene has CDR1 SGDLS and CDR2 YYNGEE. V lost 4 bases to trimming and J lost 1 base; unmatched junction nucleotides: 13. This CDR3 region has 17 residues. Notes on the study in general: Spike was spanned by vaccine-associated CD4 TCRs, which were dominant at 160-218 and 743-854. Targets within unmutated variant regions were reportedly found for nearly half of spike-specific TCRs.

The source was peripheral blood, collected 28 days after the second AZD1222 dose. The V and J genes are TRBV9 and TRBJ1-2; 7 nucleotides match TRBD1. The receptor was derived from an adult who received the AZD1222 COVID-19 vaccine. CDR3 sequence reads: CASSSRDSPFFNYGYTF. In DNA, the CDR3 is TGTGCCAGCAGCTCCCGGGACAGCCCTTTCTTTAACTATGGCTACACCTTC.